These T cell receptor beta chains were read from a single sample in a study of CD8+ T cells in alopecia areata. Only in-frame clones appear in the TCRdb table, and some are missing; sequencing was by immunoSEQ multiplex PCR. The repertoire holds 190,000 or so clones, with more than 55% as singletons. The specimen was CD4+ T cells sorted from blood, collected at week 4, from a patient treated with tofacitinib. These receptors were taken from a human donor with alopecia areata. The conserved cysteine and the conserved F or W are not part of the CDR3 here. The order of the fields is CDR3 protein, V gene, clone size, J gene. A clone size is listed for some rows: how often the clone was seen (once, few, many), or a class if it is expanded.

CDR3aa: SANPDTQY; v_gene: TRBV29-1; abundance: .; j_gene: TRBJ2-3
CDR3aa: ASSVDWQTNSPLH; v_gene: TRBV9; abundance: .; j_gene: TRBJ1-6
CDR3aa: AWSVDYEQY; v_gene: TRBV30; abundance: few; j_gene: TRBJ2-7
CDR3aa: SVGTRVQETRY; v_gene: TRBV29-1; abundance: .; j_gene: TRBJ2-5
CDR3aa: ASRPGLAGNEQF; v_gene: TRBV6-5; abundance: .; j_gene: TRBJ2-1
CDR3aa: ASSRVPSDEQF; v_gene: TRBV4-1; abundance: .; j_gene: TRBJ2-1
CDR3aa: ASSARQGSGGYT; v_gene: TRBV9; abundance: .; j_gene: TRBJ1-2
CDR3aa: ASRPRGEETQY; v_gene: TRBV7-2; abundance: .; j_gene: TRBJ2-5
CDR3aa: ASSLPSSYNEQF; v_gene: TRBV5-1; abundance: few; j_gene: TRBJ2-1
CDR3aa: SAGTRGNTIY; v_gene: TRBV29-1; abundance: once; j_gene: TRBJ1-3
CDR3aa: SVEFNRAPNEQY; v_gene: TRBV29-1; abundance: .; j_gene: TRBJ2-7
CDR3aa: AWSVVSGRTAEAF; v_gene: TRBV30; abundance: .; j_gene: TRBJ1-1
CDR3aa: ASSVEGADTIY; v_gene: TRBV9; abundance: .; j_gene: TRBJ1-3
CDR3aa: AWSPGQTYEQY; v_gene: TRBV30; abundance: .; j_gene: TRBJ2-7
CDR3aa: ASSLRWGAEAF; v_gene: TRBV7-9; abundance: .; j_gene: TRBJ1-1
CDR3aa: ASSDPYRGGGNTIY; v_gene: TRBV25-1; abundance: few; j_gene: TRBJ1-3
CDR3aa: ASSRSGGFYNEQF; v_gene: TRBV18; abundance: few; j_gene: TRBJ2-1
CDR3aa: ASSVEGQGTRRTIY; v_gene: TRBV9; abundance: few; j_gene: TRBJ1-3
CDR3aa: AWSAPGTDTQY; v_gene: TRBV30; abundance: .; j_gene: TRBJ2-3
CDR3aa: ASSSRGTLHEQY; v_gene: TRBV7-2; abundance: .; j_gene: TRBJ2-7
CDR3aa: ASSPNPTNTEAF; v_gene: TRBV2; abundance: few; j_gene: TRBJ1-1
CDR3aa: ASRPQFYRDRQQETQY; v_gene: TRBV7-9; abundance: .; j_gene: TRBJ2-5
CDR3aa: ASSLTGTGGIGANVLT; v_gene: TRBV19; abundance: few; j_gene: TRBJ2-6
CDR3aa: ASSTREEKTQY; v_gene: TRBV2; abundance: .; j_gene: TRBJ2-5
CDR3aa: ASSLGPGLVTGEQY; v_gene: TRBV5-1; abundance: .; j_gene: TRBJ2-7
CDR3aa: ASSPSAGTRYGYT; v_gene: TRBV18; abundance: few; j_gene: TRBJ1-2
CDR3aa: ASSQGAYYRGANTEAF; v_gene: TRBV4-1; abundance: .; j_gene: TRBJ1-1
CDR3aa: SVGSRTGGTGELF; v_gene: TRBV29-1; abundance: .; j_gene: TRBJ2-2
CDR3aa: AWSAGAIQPQH; v_gene: TRBV30; abundance: .; j_gene: TRBJ1-5
CDR3aa: ASSLTGQGGSPLH; v_gene: TRBV7-9; abundance: .; j_gene: TRBJ1-6
CDR3aa: ASSLGWKTQY; v_gene: TRBV28; abundance: .; j_gene: TRBJ2-5
CDR3aa: ASSPTVSQPQH; v_gene: TRBV18; abundance: .; j_gene: TRBJ1-5
CDR3aa: ASSLGLVPYGYT; v_gene: TRBV7-8; abundance: .; j_gene: TRBJ1-2
CDR3aa: AWSSRDRQSSYNEQF; v_gene: TRBV30; abundance: .; j_gene: TRBJ2-1
CDR3aa: ASSFETRGGNIQY; v_gene: TRBV7-2; abundance: few; j_gene: TRBJ2-4
CDR3aa: ASSEGLAGFSSTDTQY; v_gene: TRBV5-1; abundance: .; j_gene: TRBJ2-3
CDR3aa: ASSQERVGNEQF; v_gene: TRBV4-3; abundance: .; j_gene: TRBJ2-1
CDR3aa: ASSTQHRETQY; v_gene: TRBV5-1; abundance: few; j_gene: TRBJ2-5
CDR3aa: ASSFISRGPYEQY; v_gene: TRBV5-1; abundance: .; j_gene: TRBJ2-7
CDR3aa: ASSLTAANEKLF; v_gene: TRBV5-1; abundance: .; j_gene: TRBJ1-4
CDR3aa: ASSLSGGRNIQY; v_gene: TRBV5-5; abundance: .; j_gene: TRBJ2-4
CDR3aa: AWSETPLH; v_gene: TRBV30; abundance: once; j_gene: TRBJ1-6
CDR3aa: ASSLRPYEQY; v_gene: TRBV7-9; abundance: few; j_gene: TRBJ2-7
CDR3aa: ASSLGGLTNTGELF; v_gene: TRBV7-9; abundance: .; j_gene: TRBJ2-2
CDR3aa: ASSARQGWDYGYT; v_gene: TRBV6-1; abundance: few; j_gene: TRBJ1-2
CDR3aa: ASSQTAPQGPQH; v_gene: TRBV4-1; abundance: .; j_gene: TRBJ1-5
CDR3aa: ASSETGDSGNTIY; v_gene: TRBV6-1; abundance: few; j_gene: TRBJ1-3
CDR3aa: ASSRDSRTEAF; v_gene: TRBV11-2; abundance: .; j_gene: TRBJ1-1